The clone carrying this T cell receptor (beta chain) was counted at least ten times. Its cognate antigen is unknown. Amplification of TCR beta CDR3 regions was performed using RNA transcripts as template. A set of HTBI primers served as the primers for a first-round RT-PCR of the TCR CDR3. TCRdb reprocessed the multiplex PCR reads with MiXCR, giving one entry per CDR3 protein. The table shows some 650,000 distinct CDR3 sequences, with more than 15% occurring only once. This sample is drawn from a study of T cells in Graves' hyperthyroidism and ophthalmopathy. Whole-study findings and limits: Most expanded thyroid clonotypes above 0.001 recurred in blood.

Active moderate-to-severe ophthalmopathy, Clinical Activity Score at least 3, NOSPECS at least 4, under 3 months' duration. Uncontrolled infection, other autoimmune disease, pregnancy or lactation barred patients from enrollment. The CDR3 runs 13 residues. From germline, CDR1 is MDHEN and CDR2 SYDVKM. V lost 4 bases and J 4 bases, leaving 11 bases between the germline ends. This sequence originates from a middle-aged woman with Graves' ophthalmopathy. V gene TRBV28 combines with J gene TRBJ2-7, with a possible D match to TRBD1 (5 bases). Specimen: blood. The CDR3 bases are TGTGCCAGCAGTTCCTGGACAATATACGAGCAGTACTTC. It yields the protein CASSSWTIYEQYF. Full variable domain (remainder filled in from reference TRBV28 and TRBJ2-7): DVKVTQSSRYLVKRTGEKVFLECVQDMDHENMFWYRQDPGLGLRLIYFSYDVKMKEKGDIPEGYSVSREKKERFSLILESASTNQTSMYLCASSSWTIYEQYFGPGTRLTVT.